This passage covers 6 T cell receptor beta chains from one sample sequenced in a study of blood T cell repertoires in COVID-19. Method: immunoSEQ multiplex PCR; TCRdb's copy keeps in-frame clones and lacks some. The repertoire consists of 60,000 to 65,000 clones, with approximately 86% occurring once and the leading ten covering approximately 3.4%. Sequences were obtained from peripheral blood. Every receptor here comes from a man aged 45-65 years with active COVID-19.

This rearrangement joins TRBV19 to TRBJ1-5; D perhaps matches TRBD1 (5 bases). The CDR3 covers 14 residues. The germline CDR1 and CDR2 sequences are LNHDA and SQIVND (reference sequence). Trimming took 7 bases from V and 3 from J, leaving 13 bases between them. The CDR3 DNA reads TGTGCCAGTACCCCCAGGGATTTCAATCAGCCCCAGCATTTT. Translating it yields CASTPRDFNQPQHF.

The chain has TRBV6-2 or TRBV6-3 and TRBJ2-7, with TRBD2 matching over 16 bases. Germline V gene sequence: CDR1 MNHEY, CDR2 SVGEGT. This CDR3 has 17 residues. Trimming at V came to 5 bases and at J to 0 bases, leaving 4 bases not matched to a gene. The CDR3 loop is CASSPGLAGGSSYEQYF. CDR3 nucleotides: TGTGCCAGCAGTCCGGGACTAGCGGGGGGGAGCTCCTACGAGCAGTACTTC.

In its sample, this clone was seen once. The chain has TRBV27 and TRBJ1-5, with 8 nucleotides matching TRBD1. Germline CDR1 is MNHEY and CDR2 is SMNVEV (reference sequence). J lost 5 bases, V lost 2 bases, and 2 bases had no gene match. The CDR3 is 14 amino acids. CDR3 bases: TGTGCCAGCAGTTTAACAGGGGGGGATCAGCCCCAGCATTTT. Its translation is CASSLTGGDQPQHF.

J is TRBJ2-7 and V is TRBV18; 7 bases agree with TRBD1. In germline, CDR1 is KGHSH, CDR2 LQKENI. This CDR3 is 15 amino acids long. The J segment lost 3 bases and the V segment lost 4 bases, leaving 9 bases of the junction unmatched. This chain's CDR3 is CASSRTGEVIYEQYF. CDR3 bases: TGTGCCAGCTCACGAACAGGGGAAGTAATCTACGAGCAGTACTTC.

Written as DNA, the CDR3 is TGTGCCAGCAGAAGCAGGGCCTCAACTAATGAAAAACTGTTTTTT. Its protein is CASRSRASTNEKLFF. The chain employs TRBV2 and TRBJ1-4; D may be TRBD1 (5 bases). The CDR3 extends over 15 amino acids. CDR1 is SNHLY and CDR2 is FYNNEI in the germline V gene. V lost 6 bases and J 0 bases, leaving 11 bases between the germline ends.

The chain couples TRBV15 to TRBJ2-5; D gene ambiguous. V lost 2 bases and J lost 0, with 13 bases in between. Germline V gene sequence: CDR1 LNHNV, CDR2 YYDKDF (reference sequence). The CDR3 sequence is 16 residues long. CDR3 nucleotides: TGTGCCACCAGCAGACGCTCAGCCGCGGACCAAGAGACCCAGTACTTC. Amino acids: CATSRRSAADQETQYF. Together with reference TRBV15 and TRBJ2-5, the CDR3 gives the full variable domain: DAMVIQNPRYQVTQFGKPVTLSCSQTLNHNVMYWYQQKSSQAPKLLFHYYDKDFNNEADTPDNFQSRRPNTSFCFLDIRSPGLGDTAMYLCATSRRSAADQETQYFGPGTRLLVL.